This T cell receptor beta chain was sequenced during a study of T cells in Graves' hyperthyroidism and ophthalmopathy. Diagnosis relied on clinical symptoms, serum thyroxine and TRAb, thyroid ultrasound and orbital computed tomography. The PBMCs studied were ones that came from approximately 9.9 ml fresh peripheral blood. This clonotype showed up many times. The antigen remains unidentified. Study-level points and caveats: Ophthalmopathy was identified by the model a median roughly six months ahead of onset. Researchers found most expanded thyroid clonotypes above 0.001 in blood as well.

The CDR3 regions of TCR beta were amplified from RNA transcripts. Using the HTBI primer set, a first-round RT-PCR was run on the TCR CDR3. TCRdb re-called the multiplex PCR reads with MiXCR, one entry per CDR3 protein. The sample carries a few hundred thousand distinct CDR3 sequences, roughly 14% recorded once. The receptor comes from a woman aged 18 to 35 with Graves' hyperthyroidism that later progressed to Graves' ophthalmopathy. The sequenced sample was blood.

CDR3 DNA: TGTGCCACCCTGGACAGCGTACAAGAGACCCAGTACTTC. Protein product: CATLDSVQETQYF. This chain connects TRBV10-3 to TRBJ2-5; D possibly corresponds to TRBD1 (6 bases). CDR1 is ENHRY and CDR2 is SYGVKD in the germline V gene. The CDR3 extends over 13 amino acids. Trimming removed 10 bases from V and 2 bases from J, with 14 bases in between.